The source of this TCR beta chain is a study of T cells after yellow fever vaccination. Study results and caveats: Post-booster reappearance was seen for most primary-vaccination clones (just under 97% CD4, 85% to 90% CD8). It was the secondary response that reached its peak faster, day 5 versus 15, but it was weaker.

A universal primer site and UMIs were added as TCR cDNA was made by 5'RACE template switching. TCRdb ran MiXCR on the 5' RACE reads and lists one entry per CDR3 protein. The sample includes more than 350,000 distinct CDR3 sequences, about 9.9% of them seen just once. A word on this clonotype: The antigen remains undetermined.

The germline V gene has CDR1 SEHNR and CDR2 FQNEAQ (reference sequence). Trimming left V 3 bases short and J 6 bases short, with 8 bases between. The CDR3 totals 13 residues. The chain links TRBV7-9 to TRBJ2-2; unclear D gene. Sample: PBMCs, taken on the day of the first yellow fever vaccination. The sequence was obtained from a man aged 18 to 29 who received the YFV17D yellow fever vaccine. In DNA, the CDR3 is TGTGCCAGCAGCTTCGGCTTCGCCGGGGAGCTGTTTTTT. Amino acids: CASSFGFAGELFF.